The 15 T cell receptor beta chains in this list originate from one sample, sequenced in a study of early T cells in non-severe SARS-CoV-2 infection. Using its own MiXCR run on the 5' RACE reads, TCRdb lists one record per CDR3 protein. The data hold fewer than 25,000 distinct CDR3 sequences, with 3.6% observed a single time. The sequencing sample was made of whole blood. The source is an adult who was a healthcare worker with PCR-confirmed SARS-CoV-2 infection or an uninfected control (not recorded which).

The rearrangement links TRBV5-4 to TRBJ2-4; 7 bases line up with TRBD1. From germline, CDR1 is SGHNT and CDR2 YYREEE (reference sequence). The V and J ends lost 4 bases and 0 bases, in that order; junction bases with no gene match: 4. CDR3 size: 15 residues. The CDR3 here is CASSAGTVAKNIQYF. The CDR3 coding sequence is TGTGCCAGCAGCGCCGGGACAGTAGCCAAAAACATTCAGTACTTC.

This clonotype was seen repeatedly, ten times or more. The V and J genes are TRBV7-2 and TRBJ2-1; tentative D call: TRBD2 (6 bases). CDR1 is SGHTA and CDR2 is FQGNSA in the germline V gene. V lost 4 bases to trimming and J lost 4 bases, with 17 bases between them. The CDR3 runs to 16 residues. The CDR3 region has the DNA TGTGCCAGCAGCTCAAAGCGGGTCAGCTCTTACAATGAGCAGTTCTTC. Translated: CASSSKRVSSYNEQFF.

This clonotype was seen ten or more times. CDR3 in amino acids: CASSHRQGHTGELFF. The CDR3 coding sequence is TGCGCCAGCAGCCATCGACAGGGGCACACCGGGGAGCTGTTTTTT. The chain combines TRBV4-1 with TRBJ2-2, with 8 bases lining up with TRBD1. The junction had 3 bases not matched to a gene; V was cut back by 3 bases and J by 3 bases. Germline CDR1 is MGHRA and CDR2 is YSYEKL. This CDR3 has 15 amino acids.

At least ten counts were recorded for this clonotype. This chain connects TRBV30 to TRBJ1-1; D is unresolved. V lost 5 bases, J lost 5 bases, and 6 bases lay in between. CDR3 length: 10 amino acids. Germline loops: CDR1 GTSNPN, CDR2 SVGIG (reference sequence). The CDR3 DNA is TGTGCCTGGGGCGGTACTGAAGCTTTCTTT. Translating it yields CAWGGTEAFF. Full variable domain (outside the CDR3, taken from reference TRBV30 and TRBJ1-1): SQTIHQWPATLVQPVGSPLSLECTVEGTSNPNLYWYRQAAGRGLQLLFYSVGIGQISSEVPQNLSASRPQDRQFILSSKKLLLSDSGFYLCAWGGTEAFFGQGTRLTVV.

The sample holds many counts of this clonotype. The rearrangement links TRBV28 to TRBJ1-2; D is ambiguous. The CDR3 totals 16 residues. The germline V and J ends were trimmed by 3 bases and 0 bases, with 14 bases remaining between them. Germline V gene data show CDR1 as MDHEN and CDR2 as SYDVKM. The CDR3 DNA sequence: TGTGCCAGCAGTTTGGAGGCATCCGGTTCTAACTATGGCTACACCTTC. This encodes CASSLEASGSNYGYTF.

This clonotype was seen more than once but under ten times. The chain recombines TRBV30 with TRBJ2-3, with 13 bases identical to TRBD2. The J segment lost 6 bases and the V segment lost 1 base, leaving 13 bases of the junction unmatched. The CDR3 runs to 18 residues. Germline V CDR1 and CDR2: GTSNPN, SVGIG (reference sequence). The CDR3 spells CAWSATRGTSGARDTQYF. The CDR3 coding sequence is TGTGCCTGGAGTGCAACGCGTGGGACTAGCGGGGCCCGGGATACGCAGTATTTT.

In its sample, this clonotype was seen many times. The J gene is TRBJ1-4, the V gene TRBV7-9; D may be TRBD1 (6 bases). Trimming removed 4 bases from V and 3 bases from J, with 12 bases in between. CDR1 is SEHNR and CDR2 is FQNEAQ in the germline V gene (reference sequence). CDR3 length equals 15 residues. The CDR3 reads CASSSVTGANEKLFF. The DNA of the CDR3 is TGTGCCAGCAGCTCAGTGACAGGAGCTAATGAAAAACTGTTTTTT.

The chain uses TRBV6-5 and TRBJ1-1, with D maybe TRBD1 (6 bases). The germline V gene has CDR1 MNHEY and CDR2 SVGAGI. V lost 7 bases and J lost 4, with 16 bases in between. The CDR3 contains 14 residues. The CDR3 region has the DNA TGTGCCAGCACCAAGCCAGGGGTAGGCACTGAAGCTTTCTTT. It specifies CASTKPGVGTEAFF.

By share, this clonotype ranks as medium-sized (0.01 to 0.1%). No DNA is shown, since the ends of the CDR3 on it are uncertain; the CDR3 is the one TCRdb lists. This CDR3 reads CASRFFGGGSSTDTQYF. This chain joins TRBV12-2 and TRBJ2-3; TRBD1 is the table's D call, not checked against the DNA. TRBV12-2 is a documented pseudogene. A total of 17 residues make up the CDR3, ends included.

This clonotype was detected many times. This chain's CDR3 is CASSGEGTDYEQYF. The CDR3 region has the DNA TGTGCCAGCAGCGGCGAAGGGACAGACTACGAGCAGTACTTC. This chain uses TRBV7-9 with TRBJ2-7; TRBD1 agrees at 7 bases. The V gene end was trimmed by 5 bases and the J gene end by 3 bases; junction bases not matched to a gene: 7. Germline CDR1 is SEHNR and CDR2 is FQNEAQ (reference sequence). The length of the CDR3 is 14 residues.

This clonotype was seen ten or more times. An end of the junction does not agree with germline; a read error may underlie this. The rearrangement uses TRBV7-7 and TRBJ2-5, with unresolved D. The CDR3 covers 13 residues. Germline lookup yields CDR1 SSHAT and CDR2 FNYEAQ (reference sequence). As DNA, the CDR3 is TGTGCTAGCAGCTTGGCCACGGAAGAGACCCAGTACTTC. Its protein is CASSLATEETQYF.

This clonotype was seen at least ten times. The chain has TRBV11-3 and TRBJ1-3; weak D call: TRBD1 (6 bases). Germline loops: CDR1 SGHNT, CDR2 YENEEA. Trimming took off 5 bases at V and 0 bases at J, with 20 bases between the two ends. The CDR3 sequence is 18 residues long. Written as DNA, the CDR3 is TGTGCCAGCAGCCGAGAGACAGGTCCCAACAACTCTGGAAACACCATATATTTT. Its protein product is CASSRETGPNNSGNTIYF.

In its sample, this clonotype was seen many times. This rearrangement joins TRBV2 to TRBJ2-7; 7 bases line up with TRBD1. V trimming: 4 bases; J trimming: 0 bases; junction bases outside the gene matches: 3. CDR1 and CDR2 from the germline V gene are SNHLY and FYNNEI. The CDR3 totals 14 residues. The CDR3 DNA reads TGTGCCAGCAGTGCGGGACAGATCTCCTACGAGCAGTACTTC. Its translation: CASSAGQISYEQYF.

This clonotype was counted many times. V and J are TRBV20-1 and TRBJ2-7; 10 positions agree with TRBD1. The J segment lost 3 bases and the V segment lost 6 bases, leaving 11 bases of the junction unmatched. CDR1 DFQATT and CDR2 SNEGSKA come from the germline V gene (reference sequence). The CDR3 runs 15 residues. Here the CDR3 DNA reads TGCAGTGCAAGAACGGGACAGGGGAAAAGCTACGAGCAGTACTTC. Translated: CSARTGQGKSYEQYF.

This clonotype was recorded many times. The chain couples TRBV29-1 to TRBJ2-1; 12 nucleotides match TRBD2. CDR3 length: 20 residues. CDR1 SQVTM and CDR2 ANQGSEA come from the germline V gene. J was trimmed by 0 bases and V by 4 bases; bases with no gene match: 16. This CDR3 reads CSVVGILLAGGESSYNEQFF. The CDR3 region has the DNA TGCAGCGTTGTAGGGATTCTACTAGCGGGGGGAGAAAGCTCCTACAATGAGCAGTTCTTC.